Shown below are 30 T cell receptor beta chains from a single sample sequenced in a study of blood T cell repertoires in COVID-19. Only in-frame clones appear in the TCRdb table, and some are missing; sequencing was by immunoSEQ multiplex PCR. The repertoire holds over 150,000 clones, with around 79% as singletons. Input material: peripheral blood. Source of these receptors: a woman aged 70-85 years with acute or convalescent COVID-19.

V and J are TRBV5-6 and TRBJ2-7; D gene uncertain. Germline V CDR1 and CDR2: SGHDT, YYEEEE. The CDR3 has 12 amino acids. Trimming took off 3 bases at V and 0 bases at J, with 4 bases between the two ends. The CDR3 nucleotides read TGTGCCAGCAGCTCGAGCTCCTACGAGCAGTACTTC. Amino acids: CASSSSSYEQYF.

This clone was observed once. The V gene is TRBV19, the J gene TRBJ2-5; 9 bases line up with TRBD2. The CDR3 covers 14 residues. Trimming at V came to 5 bases and at J to 2 bases, leaving 3 bases not matched to a gene. Per the germline V gene, CDR1 is LNHDA and CDR2 is SQIVND (reference sequence). The chain's CDR3 is CASSRLAEQETQYF. CDR3 DNA: TGTGCCAGTAGTCGACTAGCGGAGCAAGAGACCCAGTACTTC.

Only one count was recorded for this clone. This chain joins TRBV18 and TRBJ1-1; weak D call: TRBD1 (6 bases). The CDR3 runs 14 residues. From germline, CDR1 is KGHSH and CDR2 LQKENI. Deletions cut 3 bases from V and 3 bases from J, with 11 bases between. The CDR3 sequence: CASSPGEGDTEAFF. CDR3 DNA: TGTGCCAGCTCACCGGGTGAGGGGGACACTGAAGCTTTCTTT.

The gene calls are TRBV5-1 and TRBJ1-2, with 7 bases that match TRBD1. J was trimmed by 8 bases and V by 5 bases; bases with no gene match: 18. The CDR3 contains 16 residues. From germline, CDR1 is SGHRS and CDR2 YFSETQ. In DNA form, the CDR3 reads TGCGCCAGCAGACAGAATTATAACAGGGGAATGGAAGGCTACACCTTC. It yields the protein CASRQNYNRGMEGYTF. Based on the CDR3 plus reference TRBV5-1 and TRBJ1-2, the full variable domain is KAGVTQTPRYLIKTRGQQVTLSCSPISGHRSVSWYQQTPGQGLQFLFEYFSETQRNKGNFPGRFSGRQFSNSRSEMNVSTLELGDSALYLCASRQNYNRGMEGYTFGSGTRLTVV.

This clone was picked up one time. This chain uses TRBV10-3 with TRBJ2-5; the D is unclear. CDR3 length: 13 residues. Germline assignment: CDR1 ENHRY and CDR2 SYGVKD. The germline V and J ends were trimmed by 1 base and 2 bases, with 5 bases remaining between them. The DNA for the CDR3 is TGTGCCATCAGTGAGTACAGACAAGAGACCCAGTACTTC. Translated: CAISEYRQETQYF.

The V and J genes are TRBV5-1 and TRBJ2-7; D is unclear. Germline loops: CDR1 SGHRS, CDR2 YFSETQ. CDR3 length: 15 amino acids. V was cut by 0 bases and J by 0 bases, with 10 bases left in between. The CDR3: CASSLVLPGSYEQYF. CDR3 DNA sequence: TGCGCCAGCAGCTTGGTACTGCCTGGCTCCTACGAGCAGTACTTC.

In its sample, this clone was seen many times. The chain links TRBV11-3 to TRBJ1-6; 8 bases match TRBD1. The V and J ends lost 5 bases and 10 bases, in that order; junction bases with no gene match: 16. The CDR3 consists of 17 residues. Looked up from germline, CDR1 is SGHNT and CDR2 is YENEEA. The CDR3 DNA reads as TGTGCCAGCAGCCCCCAACGAGGACAGGGTGCAGGCTCACCCCTCCACTTT. Its translation is CASSPQRGQGAGSPLHF.

The rearrangement joins TRBV2 to TRBJ2-2; no definite D call. Trimming pared 9 bases from V and 0 bases from J, leaving 14 bases between. The CDR3 sequence is 15 residues long. The germline V gene encodes CDR1 SNHLY and CDR2 FYNNEI. The CDR3 loop is CASRLLSTNTGELFF. CDR3 nucleotides: TGTGCCAGTCGGTTACTGAGCACGAACACCGGGGAGCTGTTTTTT. The variable domain in full, completed from reference TRBV2 and TRBJ2-2, reads EPEVTQTPSHQVTQMGQEVILRCVPISNHLYFYWYRQILGQKVEFLVSFYNNEISEKSEIFDDQFSVERPDGSNFTLKIRSTKLEDSAMYFCASRLLSTNTGELFFGEGSRLTVL.

CDR3 loop: CASSSLAGGLNEQFF. The DNA for the CDR3 is TGCGCCAGCAGCTCACTAGCGGGAGGCCTCAATGAGCAGTTCTTC. The V call is TRBV5-1, the J call TRBJ2-1; 12 bases match TRBD2. V shed 3 bases and J 6 bases; nucleotides not matched to a gene: 4. This CDR3 comprises 15 residues. The germline gives CDR1 SGHRS, CDR2 YFSETQ.

The CDR3 here is CASSQSILQRELSGEQFF. The CDR3 DNA reads as TGCGCCAGCAGCCAAAGTATTCTGCAGCGGGAGCTTTCGGGTGAGCAGTTCTTC. The chain carries TRBV4-1 and TRBJ2-1, with 8 nucleotides matching TRBD2. Germline loops: CDR1 MGHRA, CDR2 YSYEKL. The CDR3 runs to 18 residues. J gave up 9 bases and V 2 bases, and 18 bases lay outside the gene matches.

The chain combines TRBV11-2 with TRBJ2-5; weak D call: TRBD2 (5 bases). V lost 6 bases and J lost 2, with 16 bases in between. This CDR3 has 15 amino acids. CDR1 is SGHAT and CDR2 is FQNNGV in the germline V gene. The CDR3 loop is CASRIRRAVQETQYF. The DNA of the CDR3 is TGTGCCAGCAGAATACGGCGGGCGGTACAAGAGACCCAGTACTTC.

V and J are TRBV6-4 and TRBJ2-3; TRBD2 matches at 9 bases. The germline V gene has CDR1 MRHNA and CDR2 SNTAGT. With 7 bases clipped from V and 0 bases from J, the junction kept 5 bases outside the gene matches. There are 15 residues in the CDR3. The DNA of the CDR3 is TGTGCCAGCACCCCTCTAGCGGGAAGCACAGATACGCAGTATTTT. Protein sequence: CASTPLAGSTDTQYF.

Here the CDR3 reads CASSLEQGLRGNTIYF. The CDR3 region has the DNA TGTGCCAGCAGCTTGGAACAGGGGCTTCGTGGAAACACCATATATTTT. The rearrangement uses TRBV5-6 and TRBJ1-3; 7 bases are a match to TRBD1. J gave up 3 bases and V 0 bases, and 6 bases lay outside the gene matches. The CDR3 has 16 amino acids. The germline CDR1 and CDR2 sequences are SGHDT and YYEEEE.

This sequence joins TRBV7-9 and TRBJ1-1, with D possibly matching TRBD1 (5 bases). There are 15 residues in the CDR3. V dropped 0 bases and J dropped 0 bases, with 8 bases sitting between them. Germline values: CDR1 SEHNR, CDR2 FQNEAQ (reference sequence). The CDR3 loop reads CASSLADRMNTEAFF. In nucleotides, the CDR3 is TGTGCCAGCAGCTTAGCTGACAGAATGAACACTGAAGCTTTCTTT.

This clone appeared once. The J gene is TRBJ2-3, the V gene TRBV5-1, with TRBD1 as a possible D gene (5 bases). Trimming stripped 0 bases from V and 4 bases from J, with 9 bases between. Germline loops: CDR1 SGHRS, CDR2 YFSETQ. The CDR3 spans 14 residues. The DNA for the CDR3 is TGCGCCAGCAGCTTGGATCCAGGGCCAGATACGCAGTATTTT. Its protein product is CASSLDPGPDTQYF.

The chain has TRBV19 and TRBJ2-1, with 13 bases identical to TRBD2. The germline gives CDR1 LNHDA, CDR2 SQIVND (reference sequence). Trimming at V came to 8 bases and at J to 3 bases, leaving 1 base not matched to a gene. The CDR3 has 14 amino acids. This CDR3 reads CASGLAGVYNEQFF. CDR3 nucleotides: TGTGCCAGTGGACTAGCGGGAGTCTACAATGAGCAGTTCTTC.

The V call is TRBV20-1, the J call TRBJ2-4, with 7 bases aligning to TRBD1. V gave up 6 bases and J gave up 11 bases; unmatched junction bases: 7. The CDR3 is made up of 11 amino acids. Germline CDR1 reads DFQATT; CDR2 reads SNEGSKA (reference sequence). The CDR3 is CSARTGPVQYF. The CDR3 DNA reads TGCAGTGCCCGGACAGGCCCCGTTCAGTACTTC.

V is TRBV5-1 and J is TRBJ2-1; D is ambiguous. The V gene's germline CDR1 is SGHRS and CDR2 YFSETQ. The ends were cut back, 0 bases at V and 0 bases at J, with 10 bases in the middle. The CDR3 consists of 16 residues. Here the CDR3 reads CASSLGAESSYNEQFF. CDR3 coding DNA: TGCGCCAGCAGCTTGGGGGCAGAAAGCTCCTACAATGAGCAGTTCTTC.

V usage is TRBV5-1 and J usage is TRBJ2-1; 8 positions match TRBD2. The CDR3 has 17 residues. With V trimmed by 4 bases and J by 5 bases, 14 bases remained unmatched. Germline V lookup: CDR1 SGHRS, CDR2 YFSETQ. CDR3 loop: CASSPGLVRGAHNEQFF. Written as DNA, the CDR3 is TGCGCCAGCAGCCCGGGACTAGTTCGGGGCGCCCACAATGAGCAGTTCTTC.

The CDR3 nucleotides read TGTGCCAGCAGTGATTGGCAGGGAAGGAGAAGCACGCAGTATTTT. Translating it yields CASSDWQGRRSTQYF. V is TRBV6-1 and J is TRBJ2-3, with a possible D match to TRBD1 (5 bases). CDR1 MNHNS and CDR2 SASEGT come from the germline V gene. The CDR3 has 15 residues. The germline V and J ends were trimmed by 3 bases and 9 bases, with 19 bases remaining between them.

This clone was detected only once. This sequence joins TRBV12-5 and TRBJ2-2; 10 nucleotides match TRBD1. After removal of 2 bases from V and 6 bases from J, the junction contained 9 bases not matched to a gene. Germline CDR1 is LGHNT and CDR2 is FRNRAP. The CDR3 spans 17 residues. The CDR3 here is CASGLTPGQGIPGELFF. For the CDR3, the DNA is TGTGCTAGTGGTTTGACCCCGGGACAGGGGATCCCCGGGGAGCTGTTTTTT. Full variable domain (missing parts from reference TRBV12-5 and TRBJ2-2): DARVTQTPRHKVTEMGQEVTMRCQPILGHNTVFWYRQTMMQGLELLAYFRNRAPLDDSGMPKDRFSAEMPDATLATLKIQPSEPRDSAVYFCASGLTPGQGIPGELFFGEGSRLTVL.

The chain joins TRBV30 to TRBJ1-2; TRBD1 matches at 9 bases. CDR1 GTSNPN and CDR2 SVGIG come from the germline V gene (reference sequence). The CDR3 totals 15 residues. With 1 base clipped from V and 4 bases from J, the junction kept 7 bases outside the gene matches. The CDR3 spells CAWSGTGGLGYGYTF. Here the CDR3 DNA reads TGTGCCTGGAGTGGAACAGGGGGCCTGGGCTATGGCTACACCTTC.

The J gene is TRBJ2-1, the V gene TRBV7-2, with 7 bases identical to TRBD1. This CDR3 has 15 residues. Germline V lookup: CDR1 SGHTA, CDR2 FQGNSA. V dropped 8 bases and J dropped 2; count of bases not matched to a gene: 9. The CDR3: CASAKGARPYNEQFF. CDR3 DNA sequence: TGTGCCAGCGCAAAGGGGGCGCGACCCTACAATGAGCAGTTCTTC.

The V gene is TRBV29-1, the J gene TRBJ2-6, with a possible D match to TRBD1 (6 bases). Deletions cut 6 bases from V and 3 bases from J, with 9 bases between. Germline values: CDR1 SQVTM, CDR2 ANQGSEA. This CDR3 is 13 amino acids long. CDR3: CSVGAVGANVLTF. The CDR3 nucleotides are TGCAGCGTGGGGGCGGTTGGGGCCAACGTCCTGACTTTC.

This chain connects TRBV19 to TRBJ1-1; no firm D call. Trimming left V 5 bases short and J 3 bases short, with 10 bases between. The CDR3 spans 13 residues. The germline V gene encodes CDR1 LNHDA and CDR2 SQIVND (reference sequence). The CDR3 bases are TGTGCCAGTAGTTCAGGCAGCTACACTGAAGCTTTCTTT. Translation gives CASSSGSYTEAFF.

The rearrangement links TRBV4-1 to TRBJ1-2, with D unresolved. CDR3 size: 15 residues. Trimming left V 1 base short and J 4 bases short, with 13 bases between. Germline V gene lookup returns CDR1 MGHRA and CDR2 YSYEKL. DNA for the CDR3: TGCGCCAGCAGCCAAGGGTACACGGAGGCCTATGGCTACACCTTC. This sequence encodes CASSQGYTEAYGYTF.

The chain carries TRBV30 and TRBJ1-2; D might be TRBD1 (6 bases). The ends were cut back, 1 base at V and 1 base at J, with 13 bases in the middle. Germline CDR1 and CDR2: GTSNPN and SVGIG (reference sequence). CDR3 length equals 15 residues. CDR3 nucleotides: TGTGCCTGGAGTGGGACAGCCCCCGTTAACTATGGCTACACCTTC. Encoded protein: CAWSGTAPVNYGYTF.

The rearrangement joins TRBV19 to TRBJ1-5; 7 nucleotides align to TRBD1. CDR3 length equals 14 residues. V lost 7 bases and J lost 6; bases outside the gene matches: 9. CDR1 is LNHDA, CDR2 SQIVND, per germline (reference sequence). The CDR3 reads CASKFQGGVQPQHF. CDR3 DNA sequence: TGTGCCAGTAAATTCCAGGGGGGAGTTCAGCCCCAGCATTTT.

The CDR3 loop is CASSPRSGEPSYNEQFF. The CDR3 DNA reads TGTGCCAGCAGCCCCCGAAGCGGGGAACCTTCCTACAATGAGCAGTTCTTC. The chain links TRBV6-2 or TRBV6-3 to TRBJ2-1; TRBD2 agrees at 7 bases. CDR1 is MNHEY, CDR2 SVGEGT, per germline. This CDR3 contains 17 residues. The J segment lost 1 base and the V segment lost 6 bases, leaving 12 bases of the junction unmatched.

The rearrangement joins TRBV7-9 to TRBJ2-6; a possible D gene is TRBD2 (5 bases). Between the trimmed V and J ends, which lost 6 bases and 2 bases, there was a span of 11 bases. Germline V gene lookup returns CDR1 SEHNR and CDR2 FQNEAQ (reference sequence). CDR3 size: 15 residues. The CDR3 nucleotides are TGTGCCAGCAGTCCCACAGCGGCTGGGGCCAACGTCCTGACTTTC. Amino acid sequence: CASSPTAAGANVLTF. Filled out from reference TRBV7-9 and TRBJ2-6, the complete variable domain reads DTGVSQNPRHKITKRGQNVTFRCDPISEHNRLYWYRQTLGQGPEFLTYFQNEAQLEKSRLLSDRFSAERPKGSFSTLEIQRTEQGDSAMYLCASSPTAAGANVLTFGAGSRLTVL.